The 25 T cell receptor beta chains presented below share a single source sample, sequenced in a study of blood T cells in healthy people across ages. With a J-beta primer mix and a sample-barcoded 5' primer, a second PCR ran about 7 to 11 cycles. TCRdb re-called the 5' RACE reads with MiXCR, one entry per CDR3 protein. The sample lists a few hundred thousand distinct CDR3 sequences, approximately 30% occurring once. The material sequenced was blood. The receptors here all came from a woman aged 70 to 79 in good health.

J is TRBJ1-1 and V is TRBV27; D gene unclear. Germline values: CDR1 MNHEY, CDR2 SMNVEV (reference sequence). The CDR3 is 17 residues long. V was shortened by 5 bases and J by 3 bases, with 22 bases between the two germline ends. CDR3 in DNA: TGTGCCAGCAGTCAGGCAGGATCTAACTGGAGAGACACTGAAGCTTTCTTT. Translation: CASSQAGSNWRDTEAFF.

Concerning this clonotype itself: This may be a read error, as it is one base from a much larger clone. V and J are TRBV6-1 and TRBJ1-1; D is unresolved. Germline V gene data show CDR1 as MNHNS and CDR2 as SASEGT. This CDR3 is built from 11 residues. Trimming left V 5 bases short and J 3 bases short, with 4 bases between. CDR3 DNA sequence: TGTGCCAGCAGTACATACACTGAAGCTTTCTTT. Translation gives CASSTYTEAFF.

The chain has TRBV19 and TRBJ2-4; 7 nucleotides agree with TRBD2. Germline V gene lookup returns CDR1 LNHDA and CDR2 SQIVND (reference sequence). This CDR3 is built from 14 residues. V trimming: 1 base; J trimming: 7 bases; junction bases outside the gene matches: 4. CDR3 region: CASSIVEGGNIQYF. The CDR3 DNA is TGTGCCAGTAGTATAGTCGAGGGAGGGAACATTCAGTACTTC.

The chain is built from TRBV7-6 and TRBJ2-1; the match to TRBD2 covers 9 bases. The CDR3 spans 17 residues. V trimming: 0 bases; J trimming: 0 bases; junction bases outside the gene matches: 3. Per the germline V gene, CDR1 is SGHVS and CDR2 is FNYEAQ. The CDR3 DNA reads TGTGCCAGCAGCTTAGCGACTAGCGGAGGCTCCTACAATGAGCAGTTCTTC. Translated, it gives CASSLATSGGSYNEQFF.

This clonotype was detected a few times. CDR3: CSAREGRLAEKLFF. In DNA form, the CDR3 reads TGCAGTGCTAGAGAGGGGAGGTTAGCTGAAAAACTGTTTTTT. The rearrangement joins TRBV20-1 to TRBJ1-4; the D is unclear. The V gene lost 0 bases and the J gene lost 7 bases, with 12 bases spanning the gap. Per the germline V gene, CDR1 is DFQATT and CDR2 is SNEGSKA (reference sequence). This CDR3 has 14 residues.

The chain's CDR3 is CASSSLTSTDTQYF. CDR3 nucleotides: TGTGCCAGCAGCTCGCTGACTAGCACAGATACGCAGTATTTT. This chain joins TRBV7-2 and TRBJ2-3; D unresolved. The CDR3 extends over 14 amino acids. Trimming shortened V by 4 bases and J by 0 bases, and 8 bases separated the two germline ends. Germline V lookup: CDR1 SGHTA, CDR2 FQGNSA.

Only a few counts were recorded for this clonotype. V and J are TRBV29-1 and TRBJ2-7, with 12 bases that match TRBD1. V lost 6 bases and J lost 6; bases outside the gene matches: 12. This CDR3 region has 15 residues. Germline lookup yields CDR1 SQVTM and CDR2 ANQGSEA. This chain's CDR3 is CSVQEGTGGWIEQYF. As DNA, the CDR3 is TGCAGCGTCCAAGAAGGGACAGGGGGCTGGATCGAGCAGTACTTC.

This chain joins TRBV7-9 and TRBJ2-7; D not certain. Germline V CDR1 and CDR2: SEHNR, FQNEAQ (reference sequence). With 8 bases removed from V and 0 bases from J, the gap between germline ends came to 11 bases. There are 13 residues in the CDR3. CDR3 protein: CASSLISSYEQYF. CDR3 DNA sequence: TGTGCCAGCTCCCTCATTAGCTCCTACGAGCAGTACTTC.

This clonotype was detected only a few times. The chain combines TRBV10-2 with TRBJ2-5, with a weak D call TRBD1 (6 bases). Judging by the DNA end, TRBJ2-1 fits better; the J call may be wrong. CDR1 is WSHSY, CDR2 SAAADI, per germline. CDR3 length: 13 residues. The CDR3 reads CASSEWQGIGQFF. Here the CDR3 DNA reads TGCGCCAGCAGTGAATGGCAGGGGATCGGGCAGTTCTTC.

The chain recombines TRBV10-3 with TRBJ2-7, with D unresolved. Per the germline V gene, CDR1 is ENHRY and CDR2 is SYGVKD. Between the trimmed V and J ends, which lost 0 bases and 4 bases, there was a span of 7 bases. This CDR3 region has 13 residues. In DNA, the CDR3 is TGTGCCATCAGTGAGTCGACGGATTACGAGCAGTACTTC. As protein: CAISESTDYEQYF.

The chain has TRBV4-3 and TRBJ2-1; weak D call: TRBD2 (6 bases). Trimming stripped 0 bases from V and 3 bases from J, with 15 bases between. The germline V gene encodes CDR1 LGHNA and CDR2 YSLEER. This CDR3 contains 17 residues. The CDR3 DNA follows: TGCGCCAGCAGCCAAGATCGGGCTAGCGCCAGCTACAATGAGCAGTTCTTC. As protein: CASSQDRASASYNEQFF.

Only a few counts were recorded for this clonotype. This chain links TRBV4-2 with TRBJ2-5; 9 bases agree with TRBD1. This CDR3 is 15 amino acids long. V lost 5 bases, J lost 5 bases, and 9 bases stayed unmatched. Germline CDR1 and CDR2: LGHNA and YNFKEQ. CDR3 sequence: CASSSPDRGGETQYF. The CDR3, as DNA: TGTGCCAGCAGCTCCCCGGACAGGGGTGGGGAGACCCAGTACTTC.

This clonotype showed up just a few times. The CDR3 is CASSPPPEREKLFF. The CDR3 DNA reads TGTGCCAGCAGCCCCCCTCCAGAACGGGAAAAACTGTTTTTT. The chain links TRBV5-5 to TRBJ1-4; D unclear. There are 14 residues in the CDR3. The germline V and J ends were trimmed by 4 bases and 8 bases, with 15 bases remaining between them. Germline CDR1 SGHKS, CDR2 YYEKEE (reference sequence).

This clonotype was found a few times. The chain has TRBV7-2 and TRBJ2-5; D is tentatively TRBD1 or TRBD2 (6 bases each). Looked up from germline, CDR1 is SGHTA and CDR2 is FQGNSA. The CDR3 length is 13 residues. Trimming took off 4 bases at V and 5 bases at J, with 11 bases between the two ends. CDR3 in amino acids: CASSYWRGETQYF. Here the CDR3 DNA reads TGTGCCAGCAGCTACTGGAGGGGGGAGACCCAGTACTTC.

This clonotype was seen a few times. The chain uses TRBV9 and TRBJ2-1; TRBD2 agrees at 9 bases. Per germline, CDR1 SGDLS and CDR2 YYNGEE. J gave up 5 bases and V 4 bases, and 7 bases lay outside the gene matches. The CDR3 covers 15 residues. CDR3 nucleotides: TGTGCCAGCAGCTTTCAGCGGGGGGATAACAATGAGCAGTTCTTC. Protein product: CASSFQRGDNNEQFF. The full variable domain, rest sourced from reference TRBV9 and TRBJ2-1, is DSGVTQTPKHLITATGQRVTLRCSPRSGDLSVYWYQQSLDQGLQFLIQYYNGEERAKGNILERFSAQQFPDLHSELNLSSLELGDSALYFCASSFQRGDNNEQFFGPGTRLTVL.

The sample holds a few counts of this clonotype. Germline and junction disagree at one end, which may indicate a read error. The chain recombines TRBV20-1 with TRBJ2-7; D gene ambiguous. CDR1 and CDR2 (germline): DFQATT, SNEGSKA (reference sequence). This CDR3 has 13 residues. CDR3 protein: CSARTFGGSEQSF. The CDR3 DNA is TGCAGTGCTAGGACTTTTGGTGGTTCCGAGCAGTCCTTC.

The chain carries TRBV20-1 and TRBJ2-5; 8 bases line up with TRBD1. Germline-derived CDR1 and CDR2 are DFQATT and SNEGSKA (reference sequence). With 5 bases clipped from V and 2 bases from J, the junction kept 10 bases outside the gene matches. The CDR3 consists of 15 residues. This CDR3 is CSALRQGWGQETQYF. The CDR3 DNA sequence: TGCAGTGCTCTCAGACAGGGGTGGGGGCAAGAGACCCAGTACTTC.

The chain carries TRBV27 and TRBJ1-3, with 9 bases identical to TRBD1. The germline CDR1 and CDR2 sequences are MNHEY and SMNVEV (reference sequence). V shed 6 bases, J shed 1 base, and the junction held 1 base outside the gene matches. The CDR3 contains 14 residues. The CDR3 spells CASRQGASGNTIYF. The CDR3 nucleotides read TGTGCCAGCAGACAGGGGGCATCTGGAAACACCATATATTTT.

The genes are TRBV5-1 and TRBJ1-4, with unresolved D. Germline lookup yields CDR1 SGHRS and CDR2 YFSETQ. The CDR3 contains 15 residues. V was pared by 2 bases and J by 0 bases, with 8 bases between. CDR3 sequence reads: CASSFDYATNEKLFF. The CDR3 DNA is TGCGCCAGCAGCTTCGATTATGCAACTAATGAAAAACTGTTTTTT.

This clonotype was recorded a few times. V usage is TRBV7-2 and J usage is TRBJ1-1, with D unresolved. The CDR3 is 16 residues long. Trimming removed 0 bases from V and 6 bases from J, with 17 bases in between. The germline V gene encodes CDR1 SGHTA and CDR2 FQGNSA. For the CDR3, the DNA is TGTGCCAGCAGCTTAGCGCGTCACATTGGAACGGCTGAAGCTTTCTTT. Amino acid sequence: CASSLARHIGTAEAFF. The full variable domain, rest sourced from reference TRBV7-2 and TRBJ1-1, is GAGVSQSPSNKVTEKGKDVELRCDPISGHTALYWYRQSLGQGLEFLIYFQGNSAPDKSGLPSDRFSAERTGGSVSTLTIQRTQQEDSAVYLCASSLARHIGTAEAFFGQGTRLTVV.

There are many counts of this clonotype. The V and J genes are TRBV5-5 and TRBJ1-4; D remains unclear. Trimming pared 4 bases from V and 5 bases from J, leaving 15 bases between. The CDR3 loop spans 15 amino acids. Germline CDR1 reads SGHKS; CDR2 reads YYEKEE (reference sequence). The CDR3 DNA follows: TGTGCCAGCAGCCCGGCCGGACGAACGAATGAAAAACTGTTTTTT. It codes for CASSPAGRTNEKLFF.

This clonotype has only one observation. This chain uses TRBV5-4 with TRBJ2-5, with TRBD2 matching 13 bases. CDR3 length: 15 residues. The J segment lost 3 bases and the V segment lost 6 bases, leaving 5 bases of the junction unmatched. CDR1 SGHNT and CDR2 YYREEE come from the germline V gene (reference sequence). Here the CDR3 reads CASTLGTSGEETQYF. The CDR3 DNA is TGTGCCAGCACTCTAGGGACTAGCGGGGAAGAGACCCAGTACTTC.

J is TRBJ2-7 and V is TRBV6-1; the D is unclear. This CDR3 contains 13 residues. Trimming stripped 7 bases from V and 3 bases from J, with 13 bases between. The V gene's germline CDR1 is MNHNS and CDR2 SASEGT. The DNA for the CDR3 is TGTGCCAGCAATCTGGCAGAGAACTACGAGCAGTACTTC. Its translation: CASNLAENYEQYF.

V is TRBV20-1 and J is TRBJ2-1; 12 bases agree with TRBD2. This CDR3 is built from 15 residues. Germline assignment: CDR1 DFQATT and CDR2 SNEGSKA (reference sequence). V lost 0 bases and J lost 6; bases outside the gene matches: 3. Here the CDR3 reads CSARDTSGGPNEQFF. DNA for the CDR3: TGCAGTGCTAGAGATACTAGCGGGGGGCCCAATGAGCAGTTCTTC.

The chain couples TRBV7-2 to TRBJ2-5, with D possibly matching TRBD2 (6 bases). CDR1 and CDR2 (germline): SGHTA, FQGNSA. CDR3 size: 15 residues. V was clipped by 3 bases and J by 5 bases, with 16 bases between them. For the CDR3, the DNA is TGTACCAGCAGCTTTAGTGGAGGGACGCTCGAGACCCAGTACTTC. It is translated as CTSSFSGGTLETQYF.